Detailed here is one T cell receptor beta chain. Its antigen remains unknown. This record comes from a study of blood T cells in healthy people across ages. Primers used in a second PCR of roughly 6 to 12 cycles were a sample-barcoded 5' primer and a J-beta primer mix. TCRdb re-called the 5' RACE reads through MiXCR, storing one row per CDR3 protein. The repertoire has about 290,000 distinct CDR3 sequences, less than 30% of them found once; the top ten carry 29%. Study outcomes and limitations: PBMCs were not sorted, which prevented a conclusive comparison of naive versus antigen-experienced cells. TCR beta diversity tracked closely with naive T cell percentage.

Unmatched junction bases numbered 7, after V lost 4 bases and J lost 2 bases. This CDR3 has 17 residues. Germline V gene sequence: CDR1 MNHEY, CDR2 SMNVEV (reference sequence). The chain carries TRBV27 and TRBJ2-5, with 13 positions matching TRBD2. Sample: blood. The sequence was collected from a woman aged 70-85 years in good health. The CDR3 bases are TGTGCCAGCAGTTCCCAGGGACTAGCGGGACTACAAGAGACCCAGTACTTC. Protein sequence: CASSSQGLAGLQETQYF.